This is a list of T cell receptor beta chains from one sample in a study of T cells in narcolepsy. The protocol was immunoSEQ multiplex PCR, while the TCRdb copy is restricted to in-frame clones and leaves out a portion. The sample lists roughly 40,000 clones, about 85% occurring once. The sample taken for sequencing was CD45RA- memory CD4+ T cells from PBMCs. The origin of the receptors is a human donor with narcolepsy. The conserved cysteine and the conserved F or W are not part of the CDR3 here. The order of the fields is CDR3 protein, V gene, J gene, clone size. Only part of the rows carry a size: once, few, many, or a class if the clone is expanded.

cdr3_aa: ASWPGTGNTEAF
v_call: TRBV5-1
j_call: TRBJ1-1
clone_size: once

cdr3_aa: ASSPGQGQSYGYT
v_call: TRBV5-4
j_call: TRBJ1-2
clone_size: -

cdr3_aa: ASSILPGANVLT
v_call: TRBV19
j_call: TRBJ2-6
clone_size: -

cdr3_aa: ASSVVGAHNEQF
v_call: TRBV2
j_call: TRBJ2-1
clone_size: -

cdr3_aa: ASSQDRGLYEQY
v_call: TRBV6-6
j_call: TRBJ2-7
clone_size: -

cdr3_aa: ASRSSDTDTRY
v_call: TRBV27
j_call: TRBJ2-3
clone_size: -

cdr3_aa: ASSFGPIAGELF
v_call: TRBV7-2
j_call: TRBJ2-2
clone_size: -

cdr3_aa: ATSRGDFTKNEQF
v_call: TRBV15
j_call: TRBJ2-1
clone_size: -

cdr3_aa: ASSELGRGRAF
v_call: TRBV10-1
j_call: TRBJ1-1
clone_size: -

cdr3_aa: SGAGNTGELF
v_call: TRBV29-1
j_call: TRBJ2-2
clone_size: -

cdr3_aa: ASSSMFLRTF
v_call: TRBV11-3
j_call: TRBJ1-1
clone_size: -

cdr3_aa: ASSYSTGGAGTEAF
v_call: TRBV6-6
j_call: TRBJ1-1
clone_size: once

cdr3_aa: ASSSGQQNIQY
v_call: TRBV7-2
j_call: TRBJ2-4
clone_size: -

cdr3_aa: ASSWKTVLSGNTIY
v_call: TRBV6-6
j_call: TRBJ1-3
clone_size: -

cdr3_aa: ASSFQGTGNTIY
v_call: TRBV7-2
j_call: TRBJ1-3
clone_size: -

cdr3_aa: ATSSRKGGTGELF
v_call: TRBV15
j_call: TRBJ2-2
clone_size: -

cdr3_aa: ASSRVVATEAF
v_call: TRBV18
j_call: TRBJ1-1
clone_size: -

cdr3_aa: SVDYTLNTEAF
v_call: TRBV29-1
j_call: TRBJ1-1
clone_size: -

cdr3_aa: ASSLANPYEQY
v_call: TRBV28
j_call: -
clone_size: -

cdr3_aa: ASSRVATGELF
v_call: TRBV7-6
j_call: TRBJ2-2
clone_size: once

cdr3_aa: ASSAGGAGYNEQF
v_call: TRBV9
j_call: TRBJ2-1
clone_size: once

cdr3_aa: SVEVLPYEQY
v_call: TRBV29-1
j_call: TRBJ2-7
clone_size: -

cdr3_aa: ASSQDDRGGGYT
v_call: TRBV14
j_call: TRBJ1-2
clone_size: -

cdr3_aa: AISVGRETEAF
v_call: TRBV10-3
j_call: TRBJ1-1
clone_size: -

cdr3_aa: ASSLVQGANTEAF
v_call: TRBV5-1
j_call: TRBJ1-1
clone_size: -

cdr3_aa: ASSRTTGSRDGYT
v_call: TRBV4-2
j_call: TRBJ1-2
clone_size: -

cdr3_aa: ASVSFRVGRRMNTEAF
v_call: TRBV28
j_call: TRBJ1-1
clone_size: -

cdr3_aa: ASRPTGPSSYEQY
v_call: TRBV28
j_call: TRBJ2-7
clone_size: -

cdr3_aa: ASSSEVQSTDTQY
v_call: TRBV7-2
j_call: TRBJ2-3
clone_size: -

cdr3_aa: ASILQNLNYGYT
v_call: TRBV2
j_call: TRBJ1-2
clone_size: -

cdr3_aa: ASSLQGAGNTIY
v_call: TRBV7-3
j_call: TRBJ1-3
clone_size: -

cdr3_aa: ASSLEERSTDTQY
v_call: TRBV11-1
j_call: TRBJ2-3
clone_size: -

cdr3_aa: ASSLDRMNTEAF
v_call: TRBV6-5
j_call: TRBJ1-1
clone_size: -

cdr3_aa: ASSRGSNEKLF
v_call: TRBV7-2
j_call: TRBJ1-4
clone_size: -

cdr3_aa: ASSPGQGAYQPQH
v_call: TRBV6-5
j_call: TRBJ1-5
clone_size: once

cdr3_aa: ASSPGSEQF
v_call: TRBV9
j_call: TRBJ2-1
clone_size: -

cdr3_aa: ASSLRTDTQY
v_call: TRBV11-2
j_call: TRBJ2-3
clone_size: -

cdr3_aa: ASSLGPPGAAGYGYT
v_call: TRBV13
j_call: TRBJ1-2
clone_size: -

cdr3_aa: AWSVGSTFYNSPLH
v_call: TRBV30
j_call: TRBJ1-6
clone_size: few

cdr3_aa: AWSLGGRRTDTQY
v_call: TRBV30
j_call: TRBJ2-3
clone_size: -

cdr3_aa: ASSLELSGELF
v_call: TRBV7-9
j_call: TRBJ2-2
clone_size: -

cdr3_aa: ASSEGAGPSTDTQY
v_call: TRBV2
j_call: TRBJ2-3
clone_size: -

cdr3_aa: ASSLDLAADTQY
v_call: TRBV7-9
j_call: TRBJ2-3
clone_size: -

cdr3_aa: ASTPGDLEETQY
v_call: TRBV28
j_call: TRBJ2-5
clone_size: -

cdr3_aa: ASSLRSRLQDEQF
v_call: TRBV9
j_call: TRBJ2-1
clone_size: -

cdr3_aa: ASSSWTSGGTQETQY
v_call: TRBV18
j_call: TRBJ2-5
clone_size: few

cdr3_aa: ASKADRGNNSPLH
v_call: TRBV2
j_call: TRBJ1-6
clone_size: -

cdr3_aa: ATSRDRMGTEAF
v_call: TRBV15
j_call: TRBJ1-1
clone_size: -

cdr3_aa: ASRDTGSNEKLF
v_call: TRBV5-1
j_call: TRBJ1-4
clone_size: -

cdr3_aa: ASSDPGTGALYNEQF
v_call: TRBV9
j_call: TRBJ2-1
clone_size: -

cdr3_aa: ASSLDGTDLYEQY
v_call: TRBV5-1
j_call: -
clone_size: -

cdr3_aa: ASSLGGRDSSNQPQH
v_call: TRBV7-2
j_call: TRBJ1-5
clone_size: -

cdr3_aa: ASSWGLAGGRSTGELF
v_call: TRBV5-1
j_call: TRBJ2-2
clone_size: -

cdr3_aa: ASSESYRDTQY
v_call: TRBV10-2
j_call: TRBJ2-3
clone_size: -

cdr3_aa: AGGGGGGNQPQH
v_call: TRBV30
j_call: TRBJ1-5
clone_size: -